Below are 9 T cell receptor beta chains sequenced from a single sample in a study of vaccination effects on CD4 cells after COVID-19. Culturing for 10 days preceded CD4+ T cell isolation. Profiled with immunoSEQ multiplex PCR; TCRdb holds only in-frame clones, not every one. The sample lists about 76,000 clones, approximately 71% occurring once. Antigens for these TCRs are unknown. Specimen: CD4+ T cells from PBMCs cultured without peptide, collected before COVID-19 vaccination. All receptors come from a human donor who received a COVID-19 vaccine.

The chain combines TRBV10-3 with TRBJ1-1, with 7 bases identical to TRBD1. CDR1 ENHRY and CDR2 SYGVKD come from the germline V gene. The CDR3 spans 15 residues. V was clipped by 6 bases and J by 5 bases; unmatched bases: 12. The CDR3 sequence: CAISEDDRVRTEAFF. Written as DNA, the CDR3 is TGTGCCATCAGCGAAGACGACAGGGTGAGAACTGAAGCTTTCTTT.

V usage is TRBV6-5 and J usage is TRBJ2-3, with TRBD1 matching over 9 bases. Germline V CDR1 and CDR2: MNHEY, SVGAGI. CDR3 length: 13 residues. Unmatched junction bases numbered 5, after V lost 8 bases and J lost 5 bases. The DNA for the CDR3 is TGTGCCAGCCGGGACAGGGCGGGAGATACGCAGTATTTT. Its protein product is CASRDRAGDTQYF.

DNA of the CDR3: TGCGCCAGCAGCGACGGGCCGCAAGAGACCCAGTACTTC. Translating it yields CASSDGPQETQYF. The genes are TRBV4-1 and TRBJ2-5; D gene ambiguous. V lost 5 bases and J 2 bases, leaving 9 bases between the germline ends. This CDR3 spans 13 amino acids. Germline assignment: CDR1 MGHRA and CDR2 YSYEKL.

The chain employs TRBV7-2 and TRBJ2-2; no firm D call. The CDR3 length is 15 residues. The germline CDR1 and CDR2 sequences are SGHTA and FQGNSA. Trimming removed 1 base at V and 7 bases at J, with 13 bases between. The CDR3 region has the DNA TGTGCCAGCAGCTTAGGCCGGGTGAGGAGCGGGGAGCTGTTTTTT. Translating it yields CASSLGRVRSGELFF.

CDR3 sequence reads: CASSLQGRVHEQYV. DNA of the CDR3: TGTGCCAGCAGCCTCCAAGGCAGGGTCCACGAGCAGTACGTC. The chain joins TRBV3-1 (or the pseudogene TRBV3-2) to TRBJ2-7, with D possibly TRBD1 on 5 matching bases. Germline CDR1 and CDR2: LGHDT and YNNKEL (reference sequence). Deletions cut 4 bases from V and 5 bases from J, with 15 bases between. The CDR3 is 14 residues long.

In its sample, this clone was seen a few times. CDR3 nucleotides: TGTGCCAGACAAATCCAACCCGGTTCCTACGAGCAGTACGTC. This translates into CARQIQPGSYEQYV. This chain links TRBV2 with TRBJ2-7; D unresolved. V gave up 9 bases and J gave up 1 base, with 16 bases separating them. This CDR3 contains 14 residues. Germline values: CDR1 SNHLY, CDR2 FYNNEI.

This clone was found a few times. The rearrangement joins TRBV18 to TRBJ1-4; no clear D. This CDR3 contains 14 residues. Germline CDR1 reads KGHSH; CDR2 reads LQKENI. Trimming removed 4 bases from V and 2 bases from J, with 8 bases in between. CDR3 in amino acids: CASSRMGTNEKLFF. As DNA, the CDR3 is TGTGCCAGCTCACGGATGGGGACTAATGAAAAACTGTTTTTT.

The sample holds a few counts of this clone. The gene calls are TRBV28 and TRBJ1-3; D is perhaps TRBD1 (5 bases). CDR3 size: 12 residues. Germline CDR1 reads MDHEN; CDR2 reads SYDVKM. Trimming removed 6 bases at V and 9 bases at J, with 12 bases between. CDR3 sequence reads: CASRTTAGTIYF. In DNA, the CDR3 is TGTGCCAGCAGAACGACAGCGGGCACCATATATTTT.

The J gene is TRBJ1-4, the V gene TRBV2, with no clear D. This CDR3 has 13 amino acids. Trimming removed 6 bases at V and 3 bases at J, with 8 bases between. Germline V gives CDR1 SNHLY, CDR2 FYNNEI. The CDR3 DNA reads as TGTGCCAGCAGGCGTTCCCCTAATGAAAAACTGTTTTTT. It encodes CASRRSPNEKLFF.